The 5 T cell receptor beta chains below come from one sample, sequenced in a study of response to subunit inactivated influenza vaccine (dated by TCRdb to the late 2010s). The library relied on RT-PCR. The reads were generated on an Illumina HiSeq 2500. The public reads were quality trimmed at Q25 with fastp and then assembled into clones with MiXCR by TCRdb, keeping productive beta chains. Identical CDR3 protein sequences are pooled into one entry, listed with their most common genes and DNA. The sample contains approximately 680,000 distinct CDR3 sequences, more than 15% of them found a single time. The ten biggest clones cover around 10% of the sample. The sequences come from PBMCs from blood, collected 11 to 12 days after vaccination. All receptors derive from a middle-aged man who received an inactivated influenza vaccine. Donor details come from another sample of the same person, matched by shared clones.

The chain links TRBV28 to TRBJ2-4, with D hard to call. Germline V gene sequence: CDR1 MDHEN, CDR2 SYDVKM. The CDR3 runs 13 residues. Trimming removed 7 bases from V and 11 bases from J, with 18 bases in between. The CDR3 reads CASTLATGPVQYF. The CDR3, as DNA: TGTGCCAGCACTTTGGCGACTGGCCCAGTTCAGTACTTC.

This clonotype was picked up a small number of times. The chain joins TRBV7-9 to TRBJ2-1, with 13 bases lining up with TRBD2. Germline loops: CDR1 SEHNR, CDR2 FQNEAQ (reference sequence). The CDR3 spans 17 residues. With 3 bases clipped from V and 8 bases from J, the junction kept 10 bases outside the gene matches. CDR3 DNA: TGTGCCAGCAGCTTCCCCGCCGGGACTAGCGGGGCTGATGAGCAGTTCTTC. Protein sequence: CASSFPAGTSGADEQFF.

The genes are TRBV2 and TRBJ2-7; D is perhaps TRBD1 (5 bases). CDR3 length: 15 amino acids. Germline lookup yields CDR1 SNHLY and CDR2 FYNNEI. Trimming removed 7 bases from V and 2 bases from J, with 18 bases in between. The CDR3 loop reads CASNKRQSFAYEQYF. The CDR3 DNA is TGTGCCAGCAATAAAAGACAGTCGTTCGCCTACGAGCAGTACTTC.

The chain links TRBV7-9 to TRBJ2-1; D gene uncertain. The germline V and J ends were trimmed by 2 bases and 5 bases, with 13 bases remaining between them. CDR1 and CDR2 (germline): SEHNR, FQNEAQ (reference sequence). This CDR3 is 15 amino acids long. DNA for the CDR3: TGTGCCAGCAGCTTAAATTGGCGGAGCCACAATGAGCAGTTCTTC. Its protein product is CASSLNWRSHNEQFF.

The sample holds a few counts of this clonotype. The J gene is TRBJ2-7, the V gene TRBV11-2, with 7 bases that match TRBD1. In germline, CDR1 is SGHAT, CDR2 FQNNGV. The junction had 11 bases not matched to a gene; V was cut back by 5 bases and J by 4 bases. The CDR3 loop spans 15 amino acids. DNA for the CDR3: TGTGCCAGCAGCCGGACAAGGGGGCGGCTATACGAGCAGTACTTC. Translating it yields CASSRTRGRLYEQYF.